A single sample gave rise to the 18 T cell receptor beta chains below, sequenced in a study of cytomegalovirus exposure and HLA in healthy donors (dated by TCRdb to between 2016 and 2019). The library was produced with the immunoSEQ multiplex PCR assay. TCRdb holds this immuneACCESS table with in-frame rearrangements only. Some clones are missing; in checked studies, unresolved V genes explain under half, and the rest has no known cause. The sample table records 150,000 to 200,000 clones; less than 85% of these occur just once. Approximately 15% of the sample is taken by the ten largest. Sequenced: PBMCs. The receptors were gathered from a man aged 18 to 29 in good health and CMV-seropositive.

This rearrangement joins TRBV30 to TRBJ2-2, with 8 bases fitting TRBD2. From germline, CDR1 is GTSNPN and CDR2 SVGIG (reference sequence). J was trimmed by 9 bases and V by 6 bases; bases with no gene match: 15. CDR3 size: 15 residues. DNA for the CDR3: TGTGCCTGTCGCCCCCGGGGGGGCCTCGACAGGGAGCTGTTTTTT. Its translation: CACRPRGGLDRELFF.

The gene calls are TRBV9 and TRBJ1-6; TRBD1 is a possible D gene (5 bases). With 4 bases removed from V and 7 bases from J, the gap between germline ends came to 9 bases. The CDR3 consists of 13 residues. Per germline, CDR1 SGDLS and CDR2 YYNGEE. For the CDR3, the DNA is TGTGCCAGCAGCCCCGGGGGAAATTCACCCCTCCACTTT. This sequence encodes CASSPGGNSPLHF.

V and J are TRBV28 and TRBJ2-2, with TRBD2 matching 15 bases. There are 18 residues in the CDR3. Germline assignment: CDR1 MDHEN and CDR2 SYDVKM. V lost 4 bases and J lost 1; bases outside the gene matches: 4. The CDR3 protein is CASSSPGLAGGNTGELFF. In DNA form, the CDR3 reads TGTGCCAGCAGTTCACCGGGACTAGCGGGGGGGAACACCGGGGAGCTGTTTTTT. Full variable domain (missing parts from reference TRBV28 and TRBJ2-2): DVKVTQSSRYLVKRTGEKVFLECVQDMDHENMFWYRQDPGLGLRLIYFSYDVKMKEKGDIPEGYSVSREKKERFSLILESASTNQTSMYLCASSSPGLAGGNTGELFFGEGSRLTVL.

The V call is TRBV27, the J call TRBJ2-3; 12 bases are shared with TRBD2. Germline V gene lookup returns CDR1 MNHEY and CDR2 SMNVEV (reference sequence). J lost 5 bases, V lost 4 bases, and 7 bases had no gene match. The CDR3 runs to 16 residues. The CDR3 sequence: CASSSLAGGRGDTQYF. CDR3 sequence (DNA): TGTGCCAGCAGTTCACTAGCGGGGGGCCGGGGAGATACGCAGTATTTT.

This rearrangement joins TRBV6-1 to TRBJ2-7; 8 bases align to TRBD1. Germline loops: CDR1 MNHNS, CDR2 SASEGT. This CDR3 spans 14 amino acids. V shed 3 bases and J 3 bases; nucleotides not matched to a gene: 4. CDR3 sequence (DNA): TGTGCCAGCAGTGAGGACAGGGCCAGCTACGAGCAGTACTTC. Protein product: CASSEDRASYEQYF.

J is TRBJ2-2 and V is TRBV5-1, with 7 bases fitting TRBD2. CDR1 SGHRS and CDR2 YFSETQ come from the germline V gene. This CDR3 has 14 residues. V gave up 4 bases and J gave up 5 bases; unmatched junction bases: 5. The CDR3 loop reads CASSQTGGTGELFF. The CDR3 coding sequence is TGCGCCAGCAGCCAGACCGGGGGGACCGGGGAGCTGTTTTTT.

The chain carries TRBV27 and TRBJ2-1; 10 bases are a match to TRBD2. The CDR3 loop spans 13 amino acids. The trim removed 6 bases at V and 8 bases at J, leaving 4 bases unmatched. CDR1 is MNHEY, CDR2 SMNVEV, per germline (reference sequence). As DNA, the CDR3 is TGTGCCAGCAGGATGAGCGGGAGGGATGAGCAGTTCTTC. Its translation: CASRMSGRDEQFF.

This clone was counted a few times. In DNA form, the CDR3 reads TGTGCTAGTGGTTTAGGGGACAGGAATAATTCACCCCTCCACTTT. This translates into CASGLGDRNNSPLHF. The V and J genes are TRBV12-5 and TRBJ1-6; 8 bases are a match to TRBD1. Germline V gives CDR1 LGHNT, CDR2 FRNRAP. This CDR3 is built from 15 residues. V lost 3 bases and J lost 5; bases outside the gene matches: 3.

This chain uses TRBV14 with TRBJ2-5, with D tentatively TRBD2 (5 bases). The germline CDR1 and CDR2 sequences are SGHDN and FVKESK. The CDR3 extends over 13 amino acids. Deletions cut 2 bases from V and 10 bases from J, with 14 bases between. The CDR3 is CASSQTRALYQYF. DNA of the CDR3: TGTGCCAGCAGCCAAACGAGGGCCCTTTACCAGTACTTC.

The genes are TRBV28 and TRBJ2-7, with a tentative D call TRBD1 (5 bases). Trimming took off 4 bases at V and 4 bases at J, with 20 bases between the two ends. Germline lookup yields CDR1 MDHEN and CDR2 SYDVKM. There are 16 residues in the CDR3. CDR3 sequence (DNA): TGTGCCAGCAGTTACGCCTGGGGCAGGAAATCGTACGAGCAGTACTTC. It translates to CASSYAWGRKSYEQYF.

This sequence joins TRBV11-3 and TRBJ2-7; 8 positions agree with TRBD1. V lost 5 bases, J lost 1 base, and 7 bases stayed unmatched. Germline values: CDR1 SGHNT, CDR2 YENEEA. This CDR3 has 15 amino acids. The CDR3 coding sequence is TGTGCCAGCAGCGATACCGGGACAGGTTCCTACGAGCAGTACTTC. This translates into CASSDTGTGSYEQYF.

In DNA form, the CDR3 reads TGTGCCAGCAGTTTACAGGGCAGAAATCAGCCCCAGCATTTT. Its protein is CASSLQGRNQPQHF. The chain has TRBV27 and TRBJ1-5, with D possibly TRBD1 on 5 matching bases. The V gene's germline CDR1 is MNHEY and CDR2 SMNVEV (reference sequence). The length of the CDR3 is 14 residues. Trimming shortened V by 2 bases and J by 4 bases, and 9 bases separated the two germline ends.

This clone was observed once. V is TRBV28 and J is TRBJ1-1; possibly TRBD1 for D (6 bases). The V end was cut by 5 bases, the J end by 5 bases, with 9 bases between. The germline V gene encodes CDR1 MDHEN and CDR2 SYDVKM. The CDR3 totals 12 residues. The DNA of the CDR3 is TGTGCCAGCAGTACCCAGGGGACTGAAGCTTTCTTT. It encodes CASSTQGTEAFF.

The rearrangement uses TRBV7-2 and TRBJ2-1, with TRBD2 identical over 11 bases. The V gene end was trimmed by 5 bases and the J gene end by 8 bases; junction bases not matched to a gene: 2. The CDR3 has 13 amino acids. Germline CDR1 SGHTA, CDR2 FQGNSA. The CDR3 loop reads CASSPGLADEQFF. The DNA of the CDR3 is TGTGCCAGCAGCCCGGGACTAGCGGATGAGCAGTTCTTC. The full variable domain, its missing parts supplied by reference TRBV7-2 and TRBJ2-1, is GAGVSQSPSNKVTEKGKDVELRCDPISGHTALYWYRQSLGQGLEFLIYFQGNSAPDKSGLPSDRFSAERTGGSVSTLTIQRTQQEDSAVYLCASSPGLADEQFFGPGTRLTVL.

The rearrangement joins TRBV6-5 to TRBJ2-3, with 8 bases identical to TRBD2. This CDR3 comprises 15 residues. Unmatched junction bases numbered 11, after V lost 7 bases and J lost 5 bases. CDR1 is MNHEY, CDR2 SVGAGI, per germline. DNA for the CDR3: TGTGCCAGCAACCCCCGGACTAGCCCAGGAGATACGCAGTATTTT. Amino acid sequence: CASNPRTSPGDTQYF.

This sequence joins TRBV11-2 and TRBJ1-3; D possibly corresponds to TRBD1 (5 bases). V shed 2 bases and J shed 4 bases, with 18 bases lying between them. The CDR3 is made up of 17 amino acids. The germline gives CDR1 SGHAT, CDR2 FQNNGV. CDR3 nucleotides: TGTGCCAGCAGCTTAACGGGGGTCTCAGTCCTAGGAAACACCATATATTTT. Residues: CASSLTGVSVLGNTIYF.

This clone has more than one count but fewer than ten. The chain is built from TRBV28 and TRBJ2-6; 7 positions match TRBD1. This CDR3 has 14 amino acids. J lost 4 bases, V lost 7 bases, and 4 bases had no gene match. Germline loops: CDR1 MDHEN, CDR2 SYDVKM. The DNA of the CDR3 is TGTGCCAGCAACCAGGGGGAAGGGGCCAACGTCCTGACTTTC. Amino acid sequence: CASNQGEGANVLTF.

V and J are TRBV7-9 and TRBJ2-7, with D possibly being TRBD1 (6 bases). The CDR3 covers 16 residues. The ends were cut back, 4 bases at V and 2 bases at J, with 18 bases in the middle. Per the germline V gene, CDR1 is SEHNR and CDR2 is FQNEAQ (reference sequence). CDR3 DNA: TGTGCCAGCAGCTCAAAATGGACAGAAAGTCCCTACGAGCAGTACTTC. It translates to CASSSKWTESPYEQYF.